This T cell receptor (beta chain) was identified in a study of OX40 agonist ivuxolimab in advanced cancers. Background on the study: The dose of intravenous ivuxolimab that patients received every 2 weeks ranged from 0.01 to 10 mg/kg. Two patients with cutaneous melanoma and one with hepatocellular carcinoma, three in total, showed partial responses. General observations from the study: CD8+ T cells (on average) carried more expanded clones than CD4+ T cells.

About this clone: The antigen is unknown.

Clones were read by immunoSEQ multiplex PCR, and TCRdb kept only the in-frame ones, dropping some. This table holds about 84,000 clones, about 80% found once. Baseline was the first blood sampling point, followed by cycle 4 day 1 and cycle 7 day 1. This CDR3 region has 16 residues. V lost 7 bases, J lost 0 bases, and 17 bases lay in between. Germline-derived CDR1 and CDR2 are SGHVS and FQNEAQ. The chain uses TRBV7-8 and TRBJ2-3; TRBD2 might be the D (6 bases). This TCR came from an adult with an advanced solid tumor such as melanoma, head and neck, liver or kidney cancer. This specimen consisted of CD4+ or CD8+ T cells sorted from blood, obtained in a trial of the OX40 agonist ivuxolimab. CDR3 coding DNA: TGTGCCAGCAAATCCACCTGGGGGACTAGCACAGATACGCAGTATTTT. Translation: CASKSTWGTSTDTQYF.